The 6 T cell receptor beta chains given below trace back to one sample, sequenced in a study of blood T cell repertoires in COVID-19. Measured with immunoSEQ multiplex PCR; TCRdb has only the in-frame clones, and not every one. The sample records more than 45,000 clones, roughly four fifths being singletons. The sequenced sample was peripheral blood. The receptors come from a man older than 75 with COVID-19, enrolled during active disease.

J is TRBJ1-6 and V is TRBV2, with unresolved D. Germline CDR1 and CDR2: SNHLY and FYNNEI. Trimming left V 4 bases short and J 4 bases short, with 11 bases between. There are 15 residues in the CDR3. The CDR3 spells CASSGRGTYNSPLHF. CDR3 DNA sequence: TGTGCCAGCAGTGGCCGGGGTACTTATAATTCACCCCTCCACTTT.

The chain employs TRBV5-4 and TRBJ2-7; 9 nucleotides line up with TRBD1. Germline V CDR1 and CDR2: SGHNT, YYREEE (reference sequence). This CDR3 region has 15 residues. Germline trimming cut 3 bases from V and 3 bases from J; bases unmatched to any gene: 7. For the CDR3, the DNA is TGTGCCAGCAGCTGGGGCCGGGACAGGGTCTACGAGCAGTACTTC. Translation: CASSWGRDRVYEQYF.

Written as DNA, the CDR3 is TGTGCCACCAGTGAGGCACAGGATTACGAGCAGTACTTC. It specifies CATSEAQDYEQYF. J is TRBJ2-7 and V is TRBV24-1, with TRBD1 as a possible D gene (5 bases). Looked up from germline, CDR1 is KGHDR and CDR2 is SFDVKD. This CDR3 is 13 amino acids long. V was clipped by 4 bases and J by 4 bases, with 10 bases between them.

The chain employs TRBV6-5 and TRBJ1-1, with 7 bases that match TRBD1. The CDR3 is 14 amino acids. From germline, CDR1 is MNHEY and CDR2 SVGAGI. V was pared by 7 bases and J by 5 bases, with 10 bases of the junction left unmatched. For the CDR3, the DNA is TGTGCCAGCACAAGAACAGGGGTTGGAACTGAAGCTTTCTTT. Protein: CASTRTGVGTEAFF.

This clone turned up a few times. This rearrangement joins TRBV14 to TRBJ2-1; TRBD2 is a possible D gene (6 bases). The germline V gene has CDR1 SGHDN and CDR2 FVKESK. Trimming stripped 2 bases from V and 0 bases from J, with 11 bases between. This CDR3 is built from 16 residues. The CDR3 nucleotides read TGTGCCAGCAGCCAATTAGGAGGGATCTCCTACAATGAGCAGTTCTTC. The encoded protein is CASSQLGGISYNEQFF.

V usage is TRBV11-2 and J usage is TRBJ2-1; D unresolved. Germline values: CDR1 SGHAT, CDR2 FQNNGV. This CDR3 spans 13 amino acids. The V end was cut by 1 base, the J end by 6 bases, with 7 bases between. The CDR3 DNA follows: TGTGCCAGCAGCTTAGGTAGAAGCAATGAGCAGTTCTTC. It is translated as CASSLGRSNEQFF.